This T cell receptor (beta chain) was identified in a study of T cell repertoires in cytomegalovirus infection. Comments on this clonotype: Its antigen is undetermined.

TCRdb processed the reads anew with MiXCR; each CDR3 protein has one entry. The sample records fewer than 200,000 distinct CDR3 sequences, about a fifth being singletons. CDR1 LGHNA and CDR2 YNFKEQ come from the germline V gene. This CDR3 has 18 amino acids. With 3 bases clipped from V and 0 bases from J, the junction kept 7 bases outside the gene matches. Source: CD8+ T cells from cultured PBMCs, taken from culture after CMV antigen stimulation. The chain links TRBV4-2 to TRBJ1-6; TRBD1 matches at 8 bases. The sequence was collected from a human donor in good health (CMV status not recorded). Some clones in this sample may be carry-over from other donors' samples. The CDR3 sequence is CASSQQGAVSSYNSPLHF. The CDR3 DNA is TGTGCCAGCAGCCAGCAGGGGGCCGTAAGCTCCTATAATTCACCCCTCCACTTT.